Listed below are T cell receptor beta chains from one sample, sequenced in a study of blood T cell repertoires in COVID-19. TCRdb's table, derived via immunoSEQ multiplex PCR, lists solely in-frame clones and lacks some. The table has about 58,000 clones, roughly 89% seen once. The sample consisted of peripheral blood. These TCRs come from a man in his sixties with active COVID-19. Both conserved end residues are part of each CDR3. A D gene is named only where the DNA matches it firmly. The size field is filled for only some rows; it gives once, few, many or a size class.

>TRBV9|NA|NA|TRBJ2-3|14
TGTGCCAGCAGCCCAAGGGGGGGGCCAGATACGCAGTATTTT
CASSPRGGPDTQYF
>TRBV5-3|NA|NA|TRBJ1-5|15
TGTGCCAGAAGCCCTTCTCAGGGAACCAATCAGCCCCAGCATTTT
CARSPSQGTNQPQHF
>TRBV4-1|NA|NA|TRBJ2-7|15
TGCGCCAGCAGCAAGCACCTCCAGGGGCCCTACGAGCAGTACTTC
CASSKHLQGPYEQYF
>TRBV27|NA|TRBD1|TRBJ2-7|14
TGTGCCAGCAGGGGGACAGGTACCTCCTACGAGCAGTACTTC
CASRGTGTSYEQYF
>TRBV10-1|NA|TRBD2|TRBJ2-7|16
TGCGCCAGCAGTGAGTCGTTGCGGGGGAAAGGGTACGAGCAGTACTTC
CASSESLRGKGYEQYF
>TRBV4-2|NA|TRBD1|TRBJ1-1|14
TGTGCCAGCAGCCAGCGGACAGGGAACACTGAAGCTTTCTTT
CASSQRTGNTEAFF
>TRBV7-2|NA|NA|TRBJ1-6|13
TGTGCCAGCAGCTCGCGGGACTCTTCACCCCTCCACTTT
CASSSRDSSPLHF
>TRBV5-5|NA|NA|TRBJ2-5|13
TGTGCCAGCAGCTCCAGGGAATGGGAGACCCAGTACTTC
CASSSREWETQYF
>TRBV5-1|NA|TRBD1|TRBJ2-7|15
TGCGCCAGCAGCTTGCAACAGGGGTTCACCTACGAGCAGTACTTC
CASSLQQGFTYEQYF
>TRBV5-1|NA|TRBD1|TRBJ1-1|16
TGCGCCAGCAGCTTGGCGGGACAGTCAGTGAACACTGAAGCTTTCTTT
CASSLAGQSVNTEAFF
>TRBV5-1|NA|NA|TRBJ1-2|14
TGCGCCAGCAATGAACAGGGTTCCAACTATGGCTACACCTTC
CASNEQGSNYGYTF
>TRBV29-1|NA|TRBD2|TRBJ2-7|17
TGCAGCGTTGTAAGGGACAGGACTAGCGGGAGTCGGGACGAGCAGTACTTC
CSVVRDRTSGSRDEQYF
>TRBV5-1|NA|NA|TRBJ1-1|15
TGCGCCAGCAGCTTGGATCACAGGGCGAACACTGAAGCTTTCTTT
CASSLDHRANTEAFF
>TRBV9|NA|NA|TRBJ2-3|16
TGTGCCAGCAGCCCGCGAGCGGGCGGCATCACAGATACGCAGTATTTT
CASSPRAGGITDTQYF
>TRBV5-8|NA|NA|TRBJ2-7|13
TGTGCCAGCAGCTTGGTCAGGGGTTACGAGCAGTACTTC
CASSLVRGYEQYF
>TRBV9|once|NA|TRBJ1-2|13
TGTGCCAGCAACAGGGACCCCAACTATGGCTACACCTTC
CASNRDPNYGYTF
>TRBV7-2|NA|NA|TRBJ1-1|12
TGTGCCAGCAGCTTAGAGACAGTTGAAGCTTTCTTT
CASSLETVEAFF
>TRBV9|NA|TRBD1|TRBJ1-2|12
TGTGCCAGCAGCGCGACAGGGGGTGGCTACACCTTC
CASSATGGGYTF
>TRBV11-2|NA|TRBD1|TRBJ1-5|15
TGTGCCAGCAGCCAGGGGGATACGAGCAATCAGCCCCAGCATTTT
CASSQGDTSNQPQHF
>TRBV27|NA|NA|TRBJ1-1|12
TGTGCCAGCAGAGAGGTGAACACTGAAGCTTTCTTT
CASREVNTEAFF
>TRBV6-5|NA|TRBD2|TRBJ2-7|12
TGTGCCAGCAAAGCGGGGGGTTACGAGCAGTACTTC
CASKAGGYEQYF
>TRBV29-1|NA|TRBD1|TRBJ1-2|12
TGCAGCGTTTCGGACAGGGGCTATGGCTACACCTTC
CSVSDRGYGYTF
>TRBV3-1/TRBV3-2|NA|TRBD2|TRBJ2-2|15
TGTGCCAGCAGCCGGACTAGCGGGGGGGCCGGGGAGCTGTTTTTT
CASSRTSGGAGELFF
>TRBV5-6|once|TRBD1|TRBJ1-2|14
TGTGCCAGCAGGGGACAGGGAGAGAACTATGGCTACACCTTC
CASRGQGENYGYTF
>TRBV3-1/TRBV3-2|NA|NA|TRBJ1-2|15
TGTGCCAGCAGCCAAGGGAGCGGGGGCTTTAGTGGCTACACCTTC
CASSQGSGGFSGYTF
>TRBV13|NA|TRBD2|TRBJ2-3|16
TGTGCCAGCAGCTCAACTAGCGGGAGGGATAGAGATACGCAGTATTTT
CASSSTSGRDRDTQYF
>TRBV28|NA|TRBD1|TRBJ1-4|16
TGTGCCAGCAGTTTACGAGACAGGGGCCGTAATGAAAAACTGTTTTTT
CASSLRDRGRNEKLFF
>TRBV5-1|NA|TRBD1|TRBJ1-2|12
TGCGCCAGCAGCACTGACAGGGAGCGCTACACCTTC
CASSTDRERYTF
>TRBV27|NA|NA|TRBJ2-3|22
TGTGCCAGCAGTCCAAAATCATCTCCGGGACAGCTTTTCCTCGGGGGAACAGATACGCAGTATTTT
CASSPKSSPGQLFLGGTDTQYF
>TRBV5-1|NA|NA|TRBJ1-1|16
TGCGCCAGCAGCTTGGTCGGAGGGCCAATGAACACTGAAGCTTTCTTT
CASSLVGGPMNTEAFF
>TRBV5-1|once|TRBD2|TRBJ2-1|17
TGCGCCAGCAGCACCCCGGAGTGGGGGGGCTCCTACAATGAGCAGTTCTTC
CASSTPEWGGSYNEQFF
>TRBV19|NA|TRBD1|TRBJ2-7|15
TGTGCCAGTAGTGTCTCCGGGACAGGGAATTACGAGCAGTACTTC
CASSVSGTGNYEQYF
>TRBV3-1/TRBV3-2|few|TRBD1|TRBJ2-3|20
TGTGCCAGCAGCCAAAGGGCGGACGGACAGGGGGTTCATGGAACAGATACGCAGTATTTT
CASSQRADGQGVHGTDTQYF
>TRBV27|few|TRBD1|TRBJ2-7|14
TGTGCCAGCAGTTCCTGGGACAGTTCCTACGAGCAGTACTTC
CASSSWDSSYEQYF
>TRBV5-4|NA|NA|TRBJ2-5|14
TGTGCCAGCAGCCAATCGGGGGGCCCTGAGACCCAGTACTTC
CASSQSGGPETQYF
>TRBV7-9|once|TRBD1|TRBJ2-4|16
TGTGCCAGCAGCTTAAGGGGACAGGGTACAATAGCCGTTCAGTACTTC
CASSLRGQGTIAVQYF
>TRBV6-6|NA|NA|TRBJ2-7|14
TGTGCCAGCAGAGGCGAGACGAATCGGGTCGAGCAGTACTTC
CASRGETNRVEQYF
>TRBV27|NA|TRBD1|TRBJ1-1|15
TGTGCCAGCAGTTTTCTTGTACAGGGGGCAACTGAAGCTTTCTTT
CASSFLVQGATEAFF
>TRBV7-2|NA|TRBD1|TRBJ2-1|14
TGTGCCAGCAGCTCGGGACAGACCTACAATGAGCAGTTCTTC
CASSSGQTYNEQFF
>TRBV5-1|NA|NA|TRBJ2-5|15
TGCGCCAGCACATCATTAGGGGCCAGGGAAGAGACCCAGTACTTC
CASTSLGAREETQYF
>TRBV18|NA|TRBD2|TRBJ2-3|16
TGTGCCAGCTCACCGAAAACGGCGGGAGGGGCAGATACGCAGTATTTT
CASSPKTAGGADTQYF
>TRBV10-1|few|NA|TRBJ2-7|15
TGCGCCAGCAGTGTTGGGTGGAGTAGAACCTACGAGCAGTACTTC
CASSVGWSRTYEQYF
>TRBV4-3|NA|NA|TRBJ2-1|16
TGCGCCAGCAGCCAAGATTCAGATCCCTCCTACAATGAGCAGTTCTTC
CASSQDSDPSYNEQFF
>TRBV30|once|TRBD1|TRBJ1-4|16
TGTGCCTGGAGAGATCGACAGGGACGTTTGGGGGAAAAACTGTTTTTT
CAWRDRQGRLGEKLFF
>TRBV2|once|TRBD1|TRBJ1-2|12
TGTGCCCGACAGGGATCTGACTATGGCTACACCTTC
CARQGSDYGYTF
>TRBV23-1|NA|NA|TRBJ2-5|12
TGCGCCAGCAGTCATCTACAAGAGACCCAGTACTTC
CASSHLQETQYF
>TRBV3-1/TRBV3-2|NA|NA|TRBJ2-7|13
TGTGCCAGCAGCCAAGATGCCTACTACGAGCAGTACTTC
CASSQDAYYEQYF
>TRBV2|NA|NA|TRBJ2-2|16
TGTGCCAGCAGTGCCCGCCAAAGAGGAAACACCGGGGAGCTGTTTTTT
CASSARQRGNTGELFF